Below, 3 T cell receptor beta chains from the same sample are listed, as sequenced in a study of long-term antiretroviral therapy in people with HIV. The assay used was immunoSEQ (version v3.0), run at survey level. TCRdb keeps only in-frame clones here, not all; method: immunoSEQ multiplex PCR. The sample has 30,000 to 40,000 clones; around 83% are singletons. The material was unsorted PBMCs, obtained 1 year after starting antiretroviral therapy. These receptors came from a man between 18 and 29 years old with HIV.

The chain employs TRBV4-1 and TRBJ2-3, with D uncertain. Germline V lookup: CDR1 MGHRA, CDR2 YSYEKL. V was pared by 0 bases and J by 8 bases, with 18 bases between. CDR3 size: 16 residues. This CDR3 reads CASSQDQKAAGGTQYF. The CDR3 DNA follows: TGCGCCAGCAGCCAAGATCAGAAGGCCGCTGGTGGTACGCAGTATTTT.

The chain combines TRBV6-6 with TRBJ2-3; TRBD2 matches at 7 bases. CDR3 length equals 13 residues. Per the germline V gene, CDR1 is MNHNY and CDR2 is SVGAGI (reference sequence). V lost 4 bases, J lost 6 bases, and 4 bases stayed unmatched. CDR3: CASSSRESDTQYF. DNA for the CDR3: TGTGCCAGCAGTTCGCGGGAGTCCGATACGCAGTATTTT.

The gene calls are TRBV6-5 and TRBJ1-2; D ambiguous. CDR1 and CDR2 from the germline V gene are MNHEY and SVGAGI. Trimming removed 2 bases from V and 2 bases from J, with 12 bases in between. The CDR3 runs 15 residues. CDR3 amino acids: CASSYHGRKNYGYTF. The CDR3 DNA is TGTGCCAGCAGTTACCACGGACGGAAGAACTATGGCTACACCTTC.